The T cell receptor (beta chain) described here comes from a study of T cells in lung cancer brain metastases. Study-level findings and limits: Fragmented FFPE DNA may have left the infiltrating repertoire incompletely captured. Preoperative corticosteroid effects on brain metastasis T cell infiltration were not controlled. Paired primaries held more unique productive clones than brain metastases (median approximately 4,500 versus 1,500). Few clones were shared between paired lesions (mean Morisita roughly 0.23); most were lesion-specific.

Only one count was recorded for this clone. Its antigen is unidentified. Clones were sequenced by immunoSEQ multiplex PCR, and TCRdb holds only the in-frame ones, with some missing. This repertoire shows some 5,000 clones, roughly 88% found once; its top ten account for 2.4%. Material for sequencing was tumor tissue from the primary lung tumor. The clonotype originates from a man between 45 and 60 years old with non-small cell lung cancer.

This CDR3 reads CSVGVWDREGETQYF. As DNA, the CDR3 is TGCAGCGTTGGAGTATGGGACAGGGAAGGGGAGACCCAGTACTTC. The chain links TRBV29-1 to TRBJ2-5, with 9 nucleotides matching TRBD1. Germline loops: CDR1 SQVTM, CDR2 ANQGSEA. V dropped 4 bases and J dropped 5; count of bases not matched to a gene: 11. The CDR3 has 15 amino acids. Complete variable domain (other parts from reference TRBV29-1 and TRBJ2-5): SAVISQKPSRDICQRGTSLTIQCQVDSQVTMMFWYRQQPGQSLTLIATANQGSEATYESGFVIDKFPISRPNLTFSTLTVSNMSPEDSSIYLCSVGVWDREGETQYFGPGTRLLVL.